These 24 T cell receptor beta chains originate from one sample sequenced in a study of siplizumab effects on memory and regulatory T cells. TCRdb's copy holds only in-frame clones and misses some; the assay was immunoSEQ multiplex PCR. The table lists around 100,000 clones, more than 85% of them singletons, with 0.9% to 1.4% in the top ten. The sequenced sample was CD4+ T cells sorted from blood. The receptors were gathered from a human donor in good health.

The chain uses TRBV28 and TRBJ1-1; no clear D. CDR1 MDHEN and CDR2 SYDVKM come from the germline V gene. V dropped 5 bases and J dropped 7 bases, with 11 bases sitting between them. This CDR3 is 12 amino acids long. As DNA, the CDR3 is TGTGCCAGCAGTCTCGACGGATTTGAAGCTTTCTTT. Translating gives CASSLDGFEAFF.

This chain uses TRBV7-2 with TRBJ1-1; perhaps TRBD1 as D (6 bases). The CDR3 loop spans 15 amino acids. Germline-derived CDR1 and CDR2 are SGHTA and FQGNSA. Trimming stripped 1 base from V and 5 bases from J, with 14 bases between. CDR3 sequence reads: CASSLGGGRATEAFF. The DNA of the CDR3 is TGTGCCAGCAGCTTAGGGGGGGGCAGGGCAACTGAAGCTTTCTTT.

The CDR3 nucleotides read TGCGCCAGCAGCTTGGCCCCAGACACAGATACGCAGTATTTT. Translated, it gives CASSLAPDTDTQYF. The rearrangement links TRBV5-1 to TRBJ2-3, with D unresolved. In germline, CDR1 is SGHRS, CDR2 YFSETQ. This CDR3 region has 14 residues. The V and J ends lost 0 bases and 2 bases respectively, with 7 bases between them.

V is TRBV19 and J is TRBJ1-2; TRBD1 agrees at 8 bases. CDR1 and CDR2 from the germline V gene are LNHDA and SQIVND (reference sequence). The CDR3 covers 12 residues. The trim removed 3 bases at V and 8 bases at J, leaving 2 bases unmatched. CDR3 residues: CASSMQGAGYTF. The DNA for the CDR3 is TGTGCCAGTAGTATGCAGGGGGCAGGCTACACCTTC.

The V gene is TRBV2, the J gene TRBJ2-7; 7 bases are a match to TRBD1. In germline, CDR1 is SNHLY, CDR2 FYNNEI. The CDR3 loop spans 16 amino acids. Trimming cost V 8 bases and J 3 bases; bases outside gene matches: 16. CDR3 nucleotides: TGTGCCAGCCGCGGGTGGACCGGGACAGCTCTCTACGAGCAGTACTTC. Its protein product is CASRGWTGTALYEQYF.

The V gene is TRBV10-1, the J gene TRBJ2-7, with 13 nucleotides matching TRBD2. This CDR3 region has 15 residues. Germline CDR1 is WNHNN and CDR2 is SYGVQD (reference sequence). V was clipped by 3 bases and J by 3 bases; unmatched bases: 2. CDR3 sequence: CASSDGTSGNYEQYF. In DNA, the CDR3 is TGCGCCAGCAGTGACGGGACTAGCGGGAACTACGAGCAGTACTTC.

J is TRBJ1-3 and V is TRBV6-5; D unclear. V lost 6 bases to trimming and J lost 2 bases, with 11 bases between them. CDR1 is MNHEY and CDR2 is SVGAGI in the germline V gene. This CDR3 contains 14 residues. The CDR3 region is CASSPSRTGNTIYF. In DNA form, the CDR3 reads TGTGCCAGCAGCCCCTCGAGAACTGGAAACACCATATATTTT.

This chain connects TRBV19 to TRBJ1-4, with D unresolved. V dropped 8 bases and J dropped 4 bases, with 17 bases sitting between them. The CDR3 runs 15 residues. The germline V gene encodes CDR1 LNHDA and CDR2 SQIVND (reference sequence). Here the CDR3 reads CASSRVRELNEKLFF. CDR3 DNA sequence: TGTGCCAGTTCCCGGGTTCGGGAACTTAATGAAAAACTGTTTTTT. Full variable domain (rest looked up from reference TRBV19 and TRBJ1-4): DGGITQSPKYLFRKEGQNVTLSCEQNLNHDAMYWYRQDPGQGLRLIYYSQIVNDFQKGDIAEGYSVSREKKESFPLTVTSAQKNPTAFYLCASSRVRELNEKLFFGSGTQLSVL.

The chain recombines TRBV5-4 with TRBJ2-7, with 7 bases matching TRBD1. CDR1 and CDR2 (germline): SGHNT, YYREEE (reference sequence). J lost 3 bases, V lost 0 bases, and 0 bases had no gene match. This CDR3 spans 13 amino acids. The CDR3 reads CASSLDRGYEQYF. As DNA, the CDR3 is TGTGCCAGCAGCTTGGACAGGGGCTACGAGCAGTACTTC.

The DNA for the CDR3 is TGTGCCAGCAGGGGACTAGCGGGAGGGCCGGTTCAATACGAGCAGTACTTC. This encodes CASRGLAGGPVQYEQYF. This chain connects TRBV27 to TRBJ2-7; 16 bases map to TRBD2. This CDR3 is 17 amino acids long. V gave up 6 bases and J gave up 4 bases; unmatched junction bases: 9. CDR1 is MNHEY and CDR2 is SMNVEV in the germline V gene (reference sequence).

The chain is built from TRBV7-3 and TRBJ2-1, with D perhaps TRBD1 (6 bases). CDR1 and CDR2 (germline): SGHTA, FQGTGA. The CDR3 covers 15 residues. Trimming took 4 bases from V and 3 from J, leaving 13 bases between them. The CDR3 protein is CASSSGTRIYNEQFF. The CDR3 DNA reads TGTGCCAGCAGCTCCGGGACACGAATCTACAATGAGCAGTTCTTC.

The chain carries TRBV4-2 and TRBJ1-3, with TRBD1 matching 7 bases. CDR3 size: 17 residues. The junction had 5 bases not matched to a gene; V was cut back by 0 bases and J by 0 bases. In germline, CDR1 is LGHNA, CDR2 YNFKEQ. CDR3 in amino acids: CASSQDGTDISGNTIYF. CDR3 nucleotides: TGTGCCAGCAGCCAAGATGGGACAGATATCTCTGGAAACACCATATATTTT.

The gene calls are TRBV28 and TRBJ1-1, with D maybe TRBD1 (6 bases). There are 15 residues in the CDR3. Between the trimmed V and J ends, which lost 2 bases and 5 bases, there was a span of 15 bases. CDR1 and CDR2 (germline): MDHEN, SYDVKM. DNA for the CDR3: TGTGCCAGCAGTTTAGGGGGCCTGGGGGGAACTGAAGCTTTCTTT. It yields the protein CASSLGGLGGTEAFF.

The gene calls are TRBV7-9 and TRBJ1-4; TRBD1 matches 8 bases. Germline V gene lookup returns CDR1 SEHNR and CDR2 FQNEAQ (reference sequence). After removal of 5 bases from V and 5 bases from J, the junction contained 7 bases not matched to a gene. The CDR3 extends over 15 amino acids. CDR3 protein: CASSEVDRANEKLFF. The CDR3 DNA is TGTGCCAGCAGCGAAGTGGACAGGGCGAATGAAAAACTGTTTTTT. Complete variable domain (other parts from reference TRBV7-9 and TRBJ1-4): DTGVSQNPRHKITKRGQNVTFRCDPISEHNRLYWYRQTLGQGPEFLTYFQNEAQLEKSRLLSDRFSAERPKGSFSTLEIQRTEQGDSAMYLCASSEVDRANEKLFFGSGTQLSVL.

The chain joins TRBV20-1 to TRBJ1-1; D is unclear. Germline lookup yields CDR1 DFQATT and CDR2 SNEGSKA (reference sequence). There are 10 residues in the CDR3. CDR3 DNA: TGCGGACTTCGGGACACTGAAGCTTTCTTT. It translates to CGLRDTEAFF.

The CDR3 nucleotides are TGCGCCAGCAGTGAATCCGTCGGAGGGGGGACAGATACGCAGTATTTT. This sequence encodes CASSESVGGGTDTQYF. The V call is TRBV10-1, the J call TRBJ2-3; tentatively, D is TRBD1 or TRBD2 (6 bases each). Germline lookup yields CDR1 WNHNN and CDR2 SYGVQD (reference sequence). This CDR3 contains 16 residues. V shed 3 bases and J shed 3 bases, with 16 bases lying between them.

The chain is built from TRBV5-1 and TRBJ1-5, with D unresolved. With 0 bases removed from V and 3 bases from J, the gap between germline ends came to 4 bases. The CDR3 is 13 residues long. Germline V gene sequence: CDR1 SGHRS, CDR2 YFSETQ. CDR3 region: CASSLAPNQPQHF. In DNA, the CDR3 is TGCGCCAGCAGCTTGGCGCCCAATCAGCCCCAGCATTTT.

This rearrangement joins TRBV2 to TRBJ2-1; either TRBD1 or TRBD2 may fit D (6 bases each). The CDR3 covers 12 residues. In germline, CDR1 is SNHLY, CDR2 FYNNEI. V lost 6 bases, J lost 6 bases, and 9 bases lay in between. This chain's CDR3 is CASRGGSNEQFF. CDR3 nucleotides: TGTGCCAGCAGGGGGGGCAGCAATGAGCAGTTCTTC.

This rearrangement joins TRBV5-4 to TRBJ2-6; 12 nucleotides agree with TRBD2. The CDR3 length is 19 residues. Unmatched junction bases numbered 4, after V lost 0 bases and J lost 0 bases. Germline V gene sequence: CDR1 SGHNT, CDR2 YYREEE (reference sequence). CDR3 residues: CASSLGLAGGSSGANVLTF. In nucleotides, the CDR3 is TGTGCCAGCAGCTTGGGGCTAGCGGGAGGGAGCTCTGGGGCCAACGTCCTGACTTTC.

The chain joins TRBV2 to TRBJ1-1; D uncertain. Deletions cut 6 bases from V and 10 bases from J, with 21 bases between. The length of the CDR3 is 14 residues. Germline CDR1 reads SNHLY; CDR2 reads FYNNEI. The CDR3 reads CASSVDIQRFRAFF. CDR3 coding DNA: TGTGCCAGCAGCGTAGACATCCAGAGGTTCAGAGCTTTCTTT.

V gene TRBV14 combines with J gene TRBJ2-1, with 13 bases that match TRBD2. Germline loops: CDR1 SGHDN, CDR2 FVKESK. The CDR3 is 17 residues long. J gave up 7 bases and V 6 bases, and 12 bases lay outside the gene matches. Written as DNA, the CDR3 is TGTGCCAGCAGACCCGGACTAGCGGGAGAGAAATGGAATGAGCAGTTCTTC. Its protein is CASRPGLAGEKWNEQFF.

The chain employs TRBV7-3 and TRBJ2-3; D is perhaps TRBD2 (5 bases). CDR1 is SGHTA, CDR2 FQGTGA, per germline. There are 15 residues in the CDR3. With 4 bases removed from V and 8 bases from J, the gap between germline ends came to 19 bases. The CDR3 region has the DNA TGTGCCAGCAGCTCCCCCCTCTCTAGCTGGAGTACGCAGTATTTT. This translates into CASSSPLSSWSTQYF.

J is TRBJ2-4 and V is TRBV19, with 8 positions matching TRBD2. CDR3 length: 15 amino acids. The germline CDR1 and CDR2 sequences are LNHDA and SQIVND (reference sequence). J lost 3 bases, V lost 6 bases, and 7 bases had no gene match. The CDR3: CASSSGLADKNIQYF. CDR3 DNA sequence: TGTGCCAGTAGCTCCGGACTAGCCGACAAAAACATTCAGTACTTC.

In regard to this clone: At the DNA level, this CDR3 is encoded by other sequences in the same sample as well. The V and J genes are TRBV6-5 and TRBJ2-2; D remains ambiguous. V was cut by 2 bases and J by 6 bases, with 7 bases left in between. The CDR3 runs 13 residues. Germline lookup yields CDR1 MNHEY and CDR2 SVGAGI. CDR3 bases: TGTGCCAGCAGTTACATCAGCGCCGGGGAGCTGTTTTTT. The encoded protein is CASSYISAGELFF.